The 8 T cell receptor beta chains presented below share a single source sample, sequenced in a study of blood T cells in healthy people across ages. Primed by a sample-barcoded 5' primer and a J-beta primer mix, a second PCR proceeded for roughly 6 to 12 cycles. TCRdb reanalysed the 5' RACE reads using MiXCR and keeps one entry per CDR3 protein. Of about 1 million distinct CDR3 sequences listed, approximately 26% are singletons. Separately, the same data were catalogued under a study of T cells of mothers and their children.

The material sequenced was blood. The source of these receptors is a girl aged 2 to 9 in good health.

CDR3 DNA: TGTGCCACCAGTGATTCGAGGAAAGGGGACCGGCCCCAGCATTTT. Translation gives CATSDSRKGDRPQHF. The chain carries TRBV24-1 and TRBJ1-5; the D gene is possibly TRBD1 (5 bases). V lost 2 bases to trimming and J lost 9 bases, with 16 bases between them. Germline CDR1 reads KGHDR; CDR2 reads SFDVKD. This CDR3 comprises 15 residues.

Many counts were recorded for this clonotype. The rearrangement uses TRBV28 and TRBJ2-1, with 13 bases identical to TRBD2. The length of the CDR3 is 16 residues. Germline V gene sequence: CDR1 MDHEN, CDR2 SYDVKM. The V gene end was trimmed by 5 bases and the J gene end by 0 bases; junction bases not matched to a gene: 1. CDR3 in DNA: TGTGCCAGCAGTCGGACTAGCGGGAGCTCCTACAATGAGCAGTTCTTC. It yields the protein CASSRTSGSSYNEQFF.

Only a few counts were recorded for this clonotype. This chain uses TRBV9 with TRBJ2-3; 9 nucleotides align to TRBD1. The germline V gene encodes CDR1 SGDLS and CDR2 YYNGEE. V lost 4 bases to trimming and J lost 7 bases; unmatched junction nucleotides: 13. The CDR3 covers 16 residues. For the CDR3, the DNA is TGTGCCAGCAGCCCAATTCCGGGACAGGGTGACCATACGCAGTATTTT. Residues: CASSPIPGQGDHTQYF.

This clonotype occurred a few times. This chain joins TRBV12-3 or TRBV12-4 and TRBJ2-2, with D hard to call. CDR3 length: 15 residues. The V end was cut by 6 bases, the J end by 6 bases, with 17 bases between. The CDR3 bases are TGTGCCAGCAGCCCGTACGCGTTGCACCCCGGGGAGCTGTTTTTT. Translated, it gives CASSPYALHPGELFF.

This clonotype was counted between two and nine times. V gene TRBV4-3 combines with J gene TRBJ1-4; tentative D call: TRBD1 (5 bases). This CDR3 region has 13 residues. Germline CDR1 is LGHNA and CDR2 is YSLEER. Between the trimmed V and J ends, which lost 0 bases and 8 bases, there was a span of 7 bases. CDR3 in DNA: TGCGCCAGCAGCCAAGAGGGGCAGGAAAAACTGTTTTTT. Translation: CASSQEGQEKLFF.

In its sample, this clonotype was seen a few times. DNA for the CDR3: TGTGCCAGCAGCTTAGGTACAGGGCGGACAGATACGCAGTATTTT. Translating gives CASSLGTGRTDTQYF. The chain uses TRBV7-9 and TRBJ2-3; a possible D gene is TRBD1 (6 bases). CDR1 and CDR2 (germline): SEHNR, FQNEAQ (reference sequence). The CDR3 loop spans 15 amino acids. Deletions cut 1 base from V and 3 bases from J, with 11 bases between.

This clonotype was found many times. One end of the junction varies from germline; a read error may be responsible. This sequence joins TRBV5-1 and TRBJ2-3; no reliable D call. Germline V gene lookup returns CDR1 SGHRS and CDR2 YFSETQ. The CDR3 is 12 amino acids. Here the CDR3 DNA reads TGTGCCAGCAGCTTGGTCTCAGATACGCAGTATTTT. Amino acids: CASSLVSDTQYF.

J is TRBJ1-2 and V is TRBV4-3; D not certain. The CDR3 runs 15 residues. V was clipped by 1 base and J by 6 bases, with 15 bases between them. Per germline, CDR1 LGHNA and CDR2 YSLEER. CDR3 nucleotide sequence: TGCGCCAGCAGCCAAGCGAGACTCTCCGGGGATGGCTACACCTTC. Amino acids: CASSQARLSGDGYTF.